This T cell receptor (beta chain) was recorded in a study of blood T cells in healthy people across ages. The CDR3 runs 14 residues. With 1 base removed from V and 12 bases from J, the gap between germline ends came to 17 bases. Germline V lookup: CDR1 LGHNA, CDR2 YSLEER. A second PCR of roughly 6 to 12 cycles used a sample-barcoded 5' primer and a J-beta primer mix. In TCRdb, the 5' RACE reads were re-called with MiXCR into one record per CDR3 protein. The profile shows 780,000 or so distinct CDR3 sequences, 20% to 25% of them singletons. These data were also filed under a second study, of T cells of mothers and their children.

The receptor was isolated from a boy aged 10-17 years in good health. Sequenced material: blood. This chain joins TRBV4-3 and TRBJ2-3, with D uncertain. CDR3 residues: CASSQGLVADRQYF. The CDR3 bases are TGCGCCAGCAGCCAAGGCCTCGTGGCGGATAGACAGTATTTT.